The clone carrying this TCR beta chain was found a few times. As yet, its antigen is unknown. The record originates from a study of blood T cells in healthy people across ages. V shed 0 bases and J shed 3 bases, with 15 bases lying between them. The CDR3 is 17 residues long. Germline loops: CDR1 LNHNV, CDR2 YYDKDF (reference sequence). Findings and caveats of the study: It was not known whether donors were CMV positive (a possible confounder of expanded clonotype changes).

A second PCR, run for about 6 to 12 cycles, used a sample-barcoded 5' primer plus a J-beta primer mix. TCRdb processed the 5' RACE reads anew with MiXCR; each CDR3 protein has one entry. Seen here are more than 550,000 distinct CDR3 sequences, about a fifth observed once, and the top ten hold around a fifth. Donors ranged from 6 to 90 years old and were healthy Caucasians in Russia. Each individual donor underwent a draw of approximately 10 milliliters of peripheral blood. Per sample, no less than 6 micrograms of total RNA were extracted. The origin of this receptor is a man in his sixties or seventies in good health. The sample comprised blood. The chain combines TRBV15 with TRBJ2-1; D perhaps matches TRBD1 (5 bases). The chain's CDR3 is CATSRDKVPGIYNEQFF. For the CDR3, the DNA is TGTGCCACCAGCAGAGATAAGGTGCCAGGGATCTACAATGAGCAGTTCTTC.